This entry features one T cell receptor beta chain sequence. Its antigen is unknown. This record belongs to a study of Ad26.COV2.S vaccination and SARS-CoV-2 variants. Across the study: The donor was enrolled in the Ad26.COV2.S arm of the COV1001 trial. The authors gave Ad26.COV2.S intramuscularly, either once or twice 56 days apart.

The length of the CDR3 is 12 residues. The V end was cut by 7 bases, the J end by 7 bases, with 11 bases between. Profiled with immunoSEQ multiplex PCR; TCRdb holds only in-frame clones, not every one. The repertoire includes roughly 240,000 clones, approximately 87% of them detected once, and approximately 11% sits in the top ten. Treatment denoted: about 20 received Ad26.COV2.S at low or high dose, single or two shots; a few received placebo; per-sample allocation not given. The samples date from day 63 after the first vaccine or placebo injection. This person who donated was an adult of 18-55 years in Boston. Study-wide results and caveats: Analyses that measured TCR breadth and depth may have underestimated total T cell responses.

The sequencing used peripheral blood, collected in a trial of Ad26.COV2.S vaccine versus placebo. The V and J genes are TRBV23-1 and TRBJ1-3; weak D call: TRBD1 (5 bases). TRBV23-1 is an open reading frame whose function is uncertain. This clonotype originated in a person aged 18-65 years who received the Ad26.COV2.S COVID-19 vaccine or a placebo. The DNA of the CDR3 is TGCGCCAGCACCCAGGGCGGGAACACCATATATTTT. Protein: CASTQGGNTIYF.